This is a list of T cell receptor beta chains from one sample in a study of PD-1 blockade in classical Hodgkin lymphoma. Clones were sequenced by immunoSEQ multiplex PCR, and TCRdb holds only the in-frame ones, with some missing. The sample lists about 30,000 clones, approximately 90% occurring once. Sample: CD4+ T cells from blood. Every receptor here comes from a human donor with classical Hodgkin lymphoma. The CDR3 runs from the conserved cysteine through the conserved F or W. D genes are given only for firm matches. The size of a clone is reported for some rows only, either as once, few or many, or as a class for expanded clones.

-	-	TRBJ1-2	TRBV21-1	TGTGCCCAACACCCCCCCGGTGGCTACACCTTC	CAQHPPGGYTF
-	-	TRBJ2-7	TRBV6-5	TGTGCCAGCAGTCCCCCGCCCCTCTACGAGCAGTACTTC	CASSPPPLYEQYF
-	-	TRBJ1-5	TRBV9	TGTGCCAGCAGCGTCACAGACAATCAGCCCCAGCATTTT	CASSVTDNQPQHF
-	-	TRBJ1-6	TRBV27	TGTGCCAGCAGTTTTTCAGGGATCAGTAATTCACCCCTCCACTTT	CASSFSGISNSPLHF
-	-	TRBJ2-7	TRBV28	TGTGCCAGCAGCCCAAGGGACACGAGCGGGGAGCAGTACTTC	CASSPRDTSGEQYF
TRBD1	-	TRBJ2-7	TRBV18	TGTGCCAGCTCACCAGGAGGACAGGGGGCTAGGGAGCAGTACTTC	CASSPGGQGAREQYF
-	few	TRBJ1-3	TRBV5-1	TGCGCCAGCAGCCTGGACGGGACATCTGGAAACACCATATATTTT	CASSLDGTSGNTIYF
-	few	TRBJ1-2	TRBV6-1	TGTGCCAGCAGTGAAGTCGGTGGGCAGAGCTACACCTTC	CASSEVGGQSYTF
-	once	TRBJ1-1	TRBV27	TGTGCCAGCAGAGGTATGAACACTGAAGCTTTCTTT	CASRGMNTEAFF
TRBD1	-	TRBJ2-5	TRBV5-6	TGTGCCAGCAGCTTGGACAGGGGTGAGACCCAGTACTTC	CASSLDRGETQYF
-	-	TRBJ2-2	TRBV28	TGTGCCAGCAGGCGGGCGGACACCGGGGAGCTGTTTTTT	CASRRADTGELFF
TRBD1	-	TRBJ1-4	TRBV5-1	TGCGCCAGCAGCTTGGCCGGGACAGGGTCCGAAAAACTGTTTTTT	CASSLAGTGSEKLFF
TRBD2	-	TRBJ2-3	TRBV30	TGTGCCTGGAGGATACCGGGACTAGCGGGAGCTAAAGATACGCAGTATTTT	CAWRIPGLAGAKDTQYF
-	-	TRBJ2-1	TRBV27	TGTGCCAGCAGGGAGGGCAATGAGCAGTTCTTC	CASREGNEQFF
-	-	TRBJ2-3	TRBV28	TGTGCCAGCAGGAACGGGTTGGGCACAGATACGCAGTATTTT	CASRNGLGTDTQYF